This T cell receptor (beta chain) was captured by sequencing in a study of Ad26.COV2.S vaccination and SARS-CoV-2 variants. Study-level points and caveats: Breadth measured for non-spike TCRs was similar across vaccine and placebo recipients. Spike-specific TCR breadth was greater in vaccine than placebo recipients.

Germline V CDR1 and CDR2: MNHEY, SVGAGI. J gave up 7 bases and V 4 bases, and 7 bases lay outside the gene matches. CDR3 length: 14 amino acids. Regarding this clone: The antigen remains undetermined.

Clones were sequenced by immunoSEQ multiplex PCR, and TCRdb holds only the in-frame ones, with some missing. The sample includes some 190,000 clones, approximately 88% of them seen just once. The chain combines TRBV6-5 with TRBJ1-5, with 7 bases identical to TRBD1. This TCR came from a human donor who had recovered from COVID-19. The source was peripheral blood, collected after recovery from COVID-19. DNA for the CDR3: TGTGCCAGCAGTTGGGACAGTTCTAGGCAGCCCCAGCATTTT. Translated: CASSWDSSRQPQHF.